The 11 T cell receptor beta chains below all came from one sample that was sequenced in a study of TIL therapy for anti-PD-1-resistant metastatic lung cancer. The libraries were made with immunoSEQ v3. Using immunoSEQ multiplex PCR, the repertoire was profiled, and TCRdb retains in-frame clones only, with some absent. The sample includes fewer than 60,000 clones, 86% of them seen just once. Time point meaning: pre-treatment sample, taken before nivolumab and TIL therapy. Material: blood, obtained at baseline. The receptors were gathered from a person between 25 and 80 years old with non-small cell lung cancer.

V gene TRBV9 combines with J gene TRBJ1-6; the D gene is possibly TRBD1 (5 bases). Germline V gives CDR1 SGDLS, CDR2 YYNGEE. The CDR3 spans 13 residues. V lost 0 bases to trimming and J lost 8 bases, with 6 bases between them. CDR3 in amino acids: CASSVAGDSPLHF. The CDR3 DNA sequence: TGTGCCAGCAGCGTAGCGGGGGATTCACCCCTCCACTTT.

V usage is TRBV7-9 and J usage is TRBJ1-1; the D gene is possibly TRBD1 (6 bases). V lost 4 bases and J 4 bases, leaving 16 bases between the germline ends. CDR3 length equals 15 residues. Germline-derived CDR1 and CDR2 are SEHNR and FQNEAQ (reference sequence). This CDR3 reads CASSSQRGRGTEAFF. Written as DNA, the CDR3 is TGTGCCAGCAGCTCCCAGAGGGGGAGGGGCACTGAAGCTTTCTTT.

This chain uses TRBV7-9 with TRBJ2-5; 9 positions match TRBD1. The CDR3 covers 15 residues. Losses at the gene ends were 5 bases for V and 2 bases for J; bases not matched to a gene: 6. Germline V gene lookup returns CDR1 SEHNR and CDR2 FQNEAQ (reference sequence). The CDR3 nucleotides are TGTGCCAGCAGCCAGGGACAGGGCTCTCAAGAGACCCAGTACTTC. Its translation is CASSQGQGSQETQYF.

This rearrangement joins TRBV19 to TRBJ2-5, with D possibly matching TRBD2 (5 bases). V shed 8 bases and J shed 5 bases, with 6 bases lying between them. Germline CDR1 reads LNHDA; CDR2 reads SQIVND (reference sequence). This CDR3 comprises 10 residues. Written as DNA, the CDR3 is TGTGCCAGTTCGGGGGAGACCCAGTACTTC. Its translation is CASSGETQYF.

This sequence joins TRBV28 and TRBJ1-5, with D possibly being TRBD1 (5 bases). The V and J ends lost 3 bases and 3 bases respectively, with 12 bases between them. The CDR3 covers 15 residues. CDR1 and CDR2 (germline): MDHEN, SYDVKM. The CDR3 here is CASSFQGWDNQPQHF. CDR3 coding DNA: TGTGCCAGCAGTTTCCAGGGATGGGACAATCAGCCCCAGCATTTT. The variable domain in full, completed from reference TRBV28 and TRBJ1-5, reads DVKVTQSSRYLVKRTGEKVFLECVQDMDHENMFWYRQDPGLGLRLIYFSYDVKMKEKGDIPEGYSVSREKKERFSLILESASTNQTSMYLCASSFQGWDNQPQHFGDGTRLSIL.

V and J are TRBV30 and TRBJ2-6; D ambiguous. CDR3 length: 13 residues. Trimming pared 3 bases from V and 2 bases from J, leaving 5 bases between. CDR1 and CDR2 (germline): GTSNPN, SVGIG (reference sequence). The CDR3 loop is CAWRGTGANVLTF. The CDR3 DNA reads TGTGCCTGGAGGGGGACTGGGGCCAACGTCCTGACTTTC.

V usage is TRBV7-9 and J usage is TRBJ1-1, with D unclear. Trimming took 0 bases from V and 7 from J, leaving 6 bases between them. CDR1 and CDR2 (germline): SEHNR, FQNEAQ (reference sequence). This CDR3 has 12 residues. This CDR3 reads CASSLARDEAFF. CDR3 sequence (DNA): TGTGCCAGCAGCTTAGCGCGGGATGAAGCTTTCTTT.

This rearrangement joins TRBV28 to TRBJ1-5, with D possibly matching TRBD1 (5 bases). CDR1 is MDHEN, CDR2 SYDVKM, per germline. Trimming pared 11 bases from V and 6 bases from J, leaving 14 bases between. This CDR3 spans 12 amino acids. The CDR3 here is CAFGGVGQPQHF. The CDR3 DNA reads as TGTGCCTTTGGGGGGGTCGGTCAGCCCCAGCATTTT.

This sequence joins TRBV2 and TRBJ2-2; D remains ambiguous. This CDR3 is built from 14 residues. Trimming removed 6 bases from V and 0 bases from J, with 8 bases in between. Germline CDR1 is SNHLY and CDR2 is FYNNEI. The CDR3 DNA reads TGTGCCAGCAGCGGGCAGGCGAACACCGGGGAGCTGTTTTTT. As protein: CASSGQANTGELFF.

The rearrangement joins TRBV5-1 to TRBJ2-7, with TRBD2 matching 13 bases. The germline V gene has CDR1 SGHRS and CDR2 YFSETQ. The CDR3 runs 15 residues. The V and J ends lost 4 bases and 4 bases, in that order; junction bases with no gene match: 5. The CDR3 coding sequence is TGCGCCAGCAGCCACACTAGCGGGGGGGCTTACGAGCAGTACTTC. This codes for CASSHTSGGAYEQYF.

The chain combines TRBV7-8 with TRBJ2-5; D gene unclear. The CDR3 is made up of 14 amino acids. With 1 base removed from V and 1 base from J, the gap between germline ends came to 7 bases. Germline V gene sequence: CDR1 SGHVS, CDR2 FQNEAQ. The CDR3 is CASSLGAVQETQYF. The CDR3 DNA reads TGTGCCAGCAGCTTAGGGGCAGTCCAAGAGACCCAGTACTTC.